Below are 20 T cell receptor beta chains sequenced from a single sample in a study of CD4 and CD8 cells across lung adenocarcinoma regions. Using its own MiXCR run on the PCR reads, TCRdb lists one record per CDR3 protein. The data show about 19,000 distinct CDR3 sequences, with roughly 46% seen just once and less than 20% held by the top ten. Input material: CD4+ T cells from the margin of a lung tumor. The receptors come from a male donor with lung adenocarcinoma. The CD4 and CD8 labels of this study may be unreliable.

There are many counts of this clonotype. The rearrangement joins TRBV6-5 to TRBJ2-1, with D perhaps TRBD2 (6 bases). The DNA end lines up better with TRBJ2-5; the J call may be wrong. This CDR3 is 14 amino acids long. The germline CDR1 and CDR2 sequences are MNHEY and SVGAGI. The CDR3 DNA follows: TGTGCCAGCAGAGCTCCCGGGACTTTTGGGACCCAGTACTTC. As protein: CASRAPGTFGTQYF.

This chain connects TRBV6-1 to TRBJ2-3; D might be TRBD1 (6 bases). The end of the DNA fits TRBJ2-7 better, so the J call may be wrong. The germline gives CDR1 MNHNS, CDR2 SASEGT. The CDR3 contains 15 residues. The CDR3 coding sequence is TGTGCCAGGGGGATTGGGGGCCGGGACCCAGAGACGCAGTACTTC. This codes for CARGIGGRDPETQYF.

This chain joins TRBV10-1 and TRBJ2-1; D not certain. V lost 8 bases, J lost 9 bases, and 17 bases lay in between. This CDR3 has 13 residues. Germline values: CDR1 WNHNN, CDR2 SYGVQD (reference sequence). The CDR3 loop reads CASSGSVQSEQFF. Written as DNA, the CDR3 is TGCGCCAGCTCCGGGTCCGTACAAAGTGAGCAGTTCTTC.

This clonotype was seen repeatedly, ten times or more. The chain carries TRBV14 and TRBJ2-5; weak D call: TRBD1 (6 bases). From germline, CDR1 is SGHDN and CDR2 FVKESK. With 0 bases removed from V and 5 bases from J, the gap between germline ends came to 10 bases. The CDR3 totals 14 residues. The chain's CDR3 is CASSQEVQGETQYF. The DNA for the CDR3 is TGTGCCAGCAGCCAAGAAGTACAGGGCGAGACCCAGTACTTC.

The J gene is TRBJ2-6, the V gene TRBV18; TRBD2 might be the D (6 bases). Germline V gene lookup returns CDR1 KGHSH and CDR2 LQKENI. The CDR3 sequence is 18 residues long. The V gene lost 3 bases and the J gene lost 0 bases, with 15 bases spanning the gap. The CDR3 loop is CASSPAGLPSSGANVLTF. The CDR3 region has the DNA TGTGCCAGCTCACCGGCGGGACTGCCGAGCTCTGGGGCCAACGTCCTGACTTTC.

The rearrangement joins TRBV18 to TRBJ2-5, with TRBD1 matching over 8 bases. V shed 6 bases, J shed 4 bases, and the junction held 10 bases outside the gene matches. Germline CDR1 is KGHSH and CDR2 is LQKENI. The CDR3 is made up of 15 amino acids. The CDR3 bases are TGTGCCAGCTCCAAACTACAGGGGGAAGGAGAGACCCAGTACTTC. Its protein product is CASSKLQGEGETQYF.

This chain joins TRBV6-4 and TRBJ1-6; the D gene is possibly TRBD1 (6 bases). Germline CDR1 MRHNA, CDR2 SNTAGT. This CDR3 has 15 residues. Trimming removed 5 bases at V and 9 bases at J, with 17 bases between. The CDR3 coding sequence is TGTGCCAGCAGTCTGGAGGGGGGGTATGGTTCACCCCTCCACTTT. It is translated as CASSLEGGYGSPLHF.

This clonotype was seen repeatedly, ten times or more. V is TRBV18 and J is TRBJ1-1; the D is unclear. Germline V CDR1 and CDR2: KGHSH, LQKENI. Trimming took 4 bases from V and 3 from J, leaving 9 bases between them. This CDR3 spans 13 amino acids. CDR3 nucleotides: TGTGCCAGCTCACGCGAGAGGGACACTGAAGCTTTCTTT. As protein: CASSRERDTEAFF.

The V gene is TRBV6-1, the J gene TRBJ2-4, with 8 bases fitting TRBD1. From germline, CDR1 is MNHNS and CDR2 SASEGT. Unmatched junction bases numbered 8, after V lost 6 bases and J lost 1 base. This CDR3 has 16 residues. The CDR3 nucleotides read TGTGCCAGCAGCCCCCACCGGGACAGGGCCAAAAACATTCAGTACTTC. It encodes CASSPHRDRAKNIQYF.

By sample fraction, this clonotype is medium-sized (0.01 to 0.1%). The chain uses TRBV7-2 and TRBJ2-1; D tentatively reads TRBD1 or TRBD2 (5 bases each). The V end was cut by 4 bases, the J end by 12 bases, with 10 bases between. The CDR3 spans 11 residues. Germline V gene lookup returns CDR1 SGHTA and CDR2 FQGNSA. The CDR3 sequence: CASSSLGTQFF. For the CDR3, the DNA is TGTGCCAGCAGCTCACTAGGGACGCAGTTCTTC.

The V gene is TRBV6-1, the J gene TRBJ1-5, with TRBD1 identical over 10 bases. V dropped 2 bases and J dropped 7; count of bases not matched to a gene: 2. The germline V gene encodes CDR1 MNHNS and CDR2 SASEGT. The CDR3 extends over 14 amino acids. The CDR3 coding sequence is TGTGCCAGCAGTGAAAGGACAGGGGGACAGCCCCAGCATTTT. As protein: CASSERTGGQPQHF.

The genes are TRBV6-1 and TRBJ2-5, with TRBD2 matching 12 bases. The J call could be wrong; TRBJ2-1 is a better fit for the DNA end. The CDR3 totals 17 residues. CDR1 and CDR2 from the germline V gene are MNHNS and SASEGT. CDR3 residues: CASSVGLAGFVHNEQFF. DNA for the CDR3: TGTGCCAGCAGTGTTGGACTAGCGGGATTCGTCCACAATGAGCAGTTCTTC.

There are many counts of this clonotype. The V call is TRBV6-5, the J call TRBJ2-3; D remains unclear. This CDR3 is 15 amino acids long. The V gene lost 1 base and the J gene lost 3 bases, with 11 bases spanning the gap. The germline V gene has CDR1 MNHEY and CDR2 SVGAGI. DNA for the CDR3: TGTGCCAGCAGTTACTTTGGTGGTTGGACAGATACGCAGTATTTT. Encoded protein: CASSYFGGWTDTQYF.

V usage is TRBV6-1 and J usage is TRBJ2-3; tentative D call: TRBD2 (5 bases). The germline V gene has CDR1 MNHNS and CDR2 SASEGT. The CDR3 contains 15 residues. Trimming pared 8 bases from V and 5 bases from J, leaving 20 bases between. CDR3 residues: CASGHAGVNQDTQYF. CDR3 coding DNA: TGTGCCAGCGGTCACGCGGGCGTTAACCAAGATACGCAGTATTTT.

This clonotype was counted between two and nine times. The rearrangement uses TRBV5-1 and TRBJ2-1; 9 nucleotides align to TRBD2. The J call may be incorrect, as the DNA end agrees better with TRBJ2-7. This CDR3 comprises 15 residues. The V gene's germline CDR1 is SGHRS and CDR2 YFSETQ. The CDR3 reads CASSLAGSGRTEQYF. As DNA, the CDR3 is TGCGCCAGCAGCTTGGCAGGTAGCGGGAGAACCGAGCAGTACTTC.

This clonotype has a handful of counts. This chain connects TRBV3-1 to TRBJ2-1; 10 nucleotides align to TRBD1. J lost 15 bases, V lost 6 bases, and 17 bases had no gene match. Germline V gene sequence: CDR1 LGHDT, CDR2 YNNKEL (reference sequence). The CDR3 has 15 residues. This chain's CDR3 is CASSQLSRQGASPFF. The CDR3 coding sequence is TGTGCCAGCAGTCAGCTGTCACGACAGGGGGCTAGCCCGTTCTTC.

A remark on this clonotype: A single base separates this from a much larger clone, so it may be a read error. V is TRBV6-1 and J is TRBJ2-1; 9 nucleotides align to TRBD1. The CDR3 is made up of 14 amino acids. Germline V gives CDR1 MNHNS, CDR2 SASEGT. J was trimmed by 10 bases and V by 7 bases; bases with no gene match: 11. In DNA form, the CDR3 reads TGTGCCAGCACTCAGACAGGGGGAGCCTACGAGCAGTTCTTC. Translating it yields CASTQTGGAYEQFF.

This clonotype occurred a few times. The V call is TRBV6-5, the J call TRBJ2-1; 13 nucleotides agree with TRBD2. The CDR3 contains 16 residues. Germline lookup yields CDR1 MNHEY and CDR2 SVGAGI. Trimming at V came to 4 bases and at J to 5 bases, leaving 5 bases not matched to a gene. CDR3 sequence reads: CASSFRTSGRDNEQFF. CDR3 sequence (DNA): TGTGCCAGCAGTTTCCGTACTAGCGGGAGGGACAATGAGCAGTTCTTC.

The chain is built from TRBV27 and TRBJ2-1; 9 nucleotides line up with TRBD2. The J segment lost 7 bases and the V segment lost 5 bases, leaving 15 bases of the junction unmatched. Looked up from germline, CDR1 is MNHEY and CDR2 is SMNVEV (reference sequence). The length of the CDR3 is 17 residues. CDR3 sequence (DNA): TGTGCCAGCAGTCCACAGGTCCGAGCGGGAGGAATAAATGAGCAGTTCTTC. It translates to CASSPQVRAGGINEQFF.

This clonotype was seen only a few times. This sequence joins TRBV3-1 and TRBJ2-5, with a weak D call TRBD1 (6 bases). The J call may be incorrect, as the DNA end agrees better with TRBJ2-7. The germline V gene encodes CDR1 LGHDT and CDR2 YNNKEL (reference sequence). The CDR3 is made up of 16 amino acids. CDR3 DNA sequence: TGTGCCAGCAGCCAAGGTGTTACAGGGTTCGGCTACGAGCAGTACTTC. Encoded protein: CASSQGVTGFGYEQYF.